The next 3 T cell receptor beta chains were all read from a single sample in a study of T-cell reconstitution after alpha-beta-depleted transplantation in children. During its preparation, the TCRbeta library received unique molecular identifiers. MiXCR, applied by TCRdb to the PCR reads, yields one record per CDR3 protein. This table has about 410,000 distinct CDR3 sequences, roughly 22% appearing once. The source was PBMCs from the stem cell graft donor, collected from the stem cell graft. Receptors were obtained from a human donor who donated a stem cell graft to a child with acute myeloid leukemia.

This chain links TRBV7-6 with TRBJ1-5, with D unclear. The CDR3 extends over 13 amino acids. V was clipped by 2 bases and J by 4 bases, with 6 bases between them. Germline loops: CDR1 SGHVS, CDR2 FNYEAQ. The CDR3 DNA is TGTGCCAGCAGCTTACAGCTAAATCAGCCCCAGCATTTT. Its protein product is CASSLQLNQPQHF. The full variable domain, in which reference TRBV7-6 and TRBJ1-5 provide the parts outside the CDR3, is GAGVSQSPRYKVTKRGQDVALRCDPISGHVSLYWYRQALGQGPEFLTYFNYEAQQDKSGLPNDRFSAERPEGSISTLTIQRTEQRDSAMYRCASSLQLNQPQHFGDGTRLSIL.

This clonotype was counted between two and nine times. The V gene is TRBV29-1, the J gene TRBJ2-1; D is possibly TRBD1 (7 bases). This CDR3 spans 13 amino acids. Germline V gives CDR1 SQVTM, CDR2 ANQGSEA. The ends were cut back, 1 base at V and 9 bases at J, with 13 bases in the middle. Written as DNA, the CDR3 is TGCAGCGTTGAAGCGGTCAGGGGGGTTGAGCAGTTCTTC. Its protein product is CSVEAVRGVEQFF.

This clonotype was seen more than once but under ten times. The V call is TRBV7-2, the J call TRBJ2-7, with 9 bases lining up with TRBD1. The CDR3 sequence is 14 residues long. The junction had 4 bases not matched to a gene; V was cut back by 2 bases and J by 5 bases. The germline V gene has CDR1 SGHTA and CDR2 FQGNSA. The CDR3 DNA sequence: TGTGCCAGCAGCTTAAGTGGGACAGGGAACGAGCAGTACTTC. It encodes CASSLSGTGNEQYF.